The next 11 T cell receptor beta chains were all read from a single sample in a study of T cell clonality in common variable immunodeficiency. Measured with immunoSEQ multiplex PCR; TCRdb has only the in-frame clones, and not every one. Listed for the sample are tens of thousands of clones, none seen a single time. Sequenced sample: peripheral blood mononuclear cells. These receptors were taken from a person aged 18 to 75 in good health.

As to this clone: The missing CDR3 end, 3 residues past where the read stops, is filled in from the germline J gene. V is TRBV7-9 and J is TRBJ2-1; no reliable D call. Germline V lookup: CDR1 SEHNR, CDR2 FQNEAQ (reference sequence). This CDR3 has 15 amino acids. V was shortened by 2 bases and J by 0 bases, with 8 bases between the two germline ends. CDR3 in amino acids: CASSLQLSSYNEQFF. The CDR3 bases that were read are TGTGCCAGCAGCTTACAACTTAGCTCCTACAATGAG.

Concerning this clone: The DNA ends 3 residues before the CDR3 does, and the rest of the CDR3 is filled in from the germline J gene. The chain employs TRBV20-1 and TRBJ2-7, with 10 bases aligning to TRBD1. Germline-derived CDR1 and CDR2 are DFQATT and SNEGSKA (reference sequence). The CDR3 is made up of 15 amino acids. Losses at the gene ends were 6 bases for V and 1 base for J; bases not matched to a gene: 9. The CDR3 bases that were read are TGCAGTGCCAGCAGACAGGGGGCATCATCCTACGAG. Translated: CSASRQGASSYE. The whole CDR3 is CSASRQGASSYEQYF.

Regarding this clone: The observed sequence ends 3 residues before the CDR3 terminus, with the missing tail filled in from the germline J gene. The chain uses TRBV7-2 and TRBJ2-1, with 8 bases that match TRBD2. The CDR3 totals 14 residues. The trim removed 7 bases at V and 5 bases at J, leaving 7 bases unmatched. CDR1 and CDR2 (germline): SGHTA, FQGNSA. The CDR3 bases that were read are TGTGCCAGCACCCTGACTAGCGCTCACAATGAG. Protein sequence: CASTLTSAHNE. The whole CDR3 is CASTLTSAHNEQFF.

This clone was observed many times. The CDR3 end falls 3 residues outside the read, so it is completed with the germline J gene. V and J are TRBV20-1 and TRBJ2-2; D possibly corresponds to TRBD1 (6 bases). Germline CDR1 and CDR2: DFQATT and SNEGSKA (reference sequence). The CDR3 is made up of 13 amino acids. CDR3 amino acids: CSARVARGSPLFF. The DNA read from the CDR3 is TGCAGTGCTAGAGTTGCCAGGGGTTCACCG.

This clone was detected ten times or more. The sequenced fragment ends 3 residues before the CDR3 boundary, so the rest is inferred from the germline J gene. The gene calls are TRBV5-6 and TRBJ1-1; the match to TRBD1 covers 8 bases. CDR3 size: 13 residues. Germline-derived CDR1 and CDR2 are SGHDT and YYEEEE. Unmatched junction bases numbered 4, after V lost 4 bases and J lost 5 bases. This CDR3 is CASSGQGWTEAFF. The CDR3 DNA, read in part, is TGTGCCAGCAGCGGACAGGGTTGGACTGAA.

At least ten counts were recorded for this clone. The CDR3 end falls 3 residues outside the read, so it is completed with the germline J gene. The chain joins TRBV20-1 to TRBJ2-3; 7 bases are a match to TRBD2. Germline-derived CDR1 and CDR2 are DFQATT and SNEGSKA (reference sequence). The CDR3 is 14 amino acids. CDR3 bases read: TGCAGTGCTAGACTAGCGGAGTTTCAAGAGACG. Translating gives CSARLAEFQET. The entire CDR3 is CSARLAEFQETQYF.

This clone was detected ten times or more. From the germline J gene comes the end of the CDR3, since the read stops 3 residues before it. Other DNA sequences in the sample encode the same CDR3. The chain has TRBV6-2 or TRBV6-3 and TRBJ1-3, with 9 bases lining up with TRBD1. CDR1 is MNHEY and CDR2 is SVGEGT in the germline V gene. V gave up 5 bases and J gave up 2 bases; unmatched junction bases: 4. The length of the CDR3 is 15 residues. CDR3 loop: CASSPGTGTGNTIYF. The part of the CDR3 DNA that was read is TGTGCCAGCAGTCCAGGGACAGGGACTGGAAACACC.

This clone was recorded many times. This chain's CDR3 is CASSSNPPRREGGYTF. The sequenced part of the CDR3 DNA is TGCGCCAGCAGCTCGAACCCCCCCCGCAGGGAAGGTGGC. The rearrangement links TRBV5-1 to TRBJ1-2, with a weak D call TRBD1 (5 bases). The read stops 3 residues short of the end of the CDR3; the missing end is completed from the germline J gene. The germline CDR1 and CDR2 sequences are SGHRS and YFSETQ. The CDR3 extends over 16 amino acids. Deletions cut 3 bases from V and 7 bases from J, with 22 bases between.

Only a few counts were recorded for this clone. The part of the CDR3 DNA that was read is TGTGCCAGCAGGACTCAGGGGGTGTTCTATGGC. Translating gives CASRTQGVFYG. The full CDR3 protein reads CASRTQGVFYGAFF. V is TRBV6-2 or TRBV6-3 and J is TRBJ1-1; TRBD1 aligns across 7 bases. The read comes to an end 3 residues before the CDR3 does, leaving the germline J gene to fill in the end. The CDR3 covers 14 residues. Germline V CDR1 and CDR2: MNHEY, SVGEGT.

This clone was detected ten times or more. The sequenced fragment ends 3 residues before the CDR3 boundary, so the rest is inferred from the germline J gene. The genes are TRBV14 and TRBJ2-1, with D unresolved. Per germline, CDR1 SGHDN and CDR2 FVKESK. V was shortened by 8 bases and J by 2 bases, with 13 bases between the two germline ends. CDR3 length: 14 residues. CDR3 region: CASSPRQTYNEQFF. The sequenced part of the CDR3 DNA is TGTGCCAGCTCCCCCCGCCAGACCTACAATGAG.

This clone was picked up many times. The read ends 3 residues early relative to the CDR3; the germline J gene fills the gap. The V and J genes are TRBV5-1 and TRBJ2-1; 10 bases map to TRBD1. The CDR3 is 15 residues long. Trimming at V came to 0 bases and at J to 6 bases, leaving 3 bases not matched to a gene. Germline-derived CDR1 and CDR2 are SGHRS and YFSETQ. The CDR3 loop is CASSLGGTGANEQFF. Incomplete CDR3 DNA: TGCGCCAGCAGCTTGGGTGGGACAGGGGCCAATGAG.